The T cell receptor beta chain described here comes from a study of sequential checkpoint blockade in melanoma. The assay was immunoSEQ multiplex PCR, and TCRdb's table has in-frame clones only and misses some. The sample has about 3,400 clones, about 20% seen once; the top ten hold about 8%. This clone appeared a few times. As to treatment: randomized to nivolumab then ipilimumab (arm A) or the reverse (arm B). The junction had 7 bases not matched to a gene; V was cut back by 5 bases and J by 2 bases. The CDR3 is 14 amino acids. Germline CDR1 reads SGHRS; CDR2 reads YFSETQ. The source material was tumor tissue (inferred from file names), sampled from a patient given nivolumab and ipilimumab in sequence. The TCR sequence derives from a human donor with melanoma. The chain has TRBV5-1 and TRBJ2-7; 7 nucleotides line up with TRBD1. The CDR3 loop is CASRLDQGAYEQYF. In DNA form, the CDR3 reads TGCGCCAGCAGACTGGACCAGGGGGCCTACGAGCAGTACTTC.